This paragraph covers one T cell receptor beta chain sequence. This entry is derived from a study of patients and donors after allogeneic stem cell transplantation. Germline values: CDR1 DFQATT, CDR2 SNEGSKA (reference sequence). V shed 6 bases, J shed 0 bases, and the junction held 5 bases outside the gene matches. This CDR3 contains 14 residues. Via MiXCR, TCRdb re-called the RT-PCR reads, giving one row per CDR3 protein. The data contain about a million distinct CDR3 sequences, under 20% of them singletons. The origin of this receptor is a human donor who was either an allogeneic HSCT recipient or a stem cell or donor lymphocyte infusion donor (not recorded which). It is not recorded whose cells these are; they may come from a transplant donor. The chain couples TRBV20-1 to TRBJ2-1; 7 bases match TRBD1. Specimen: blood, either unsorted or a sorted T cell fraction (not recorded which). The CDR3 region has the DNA TGCAGTGCGTCGACAGGGAGCTCCTACAATGAGCAGTTCTTC. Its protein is CSASTGSSYNEQFF.